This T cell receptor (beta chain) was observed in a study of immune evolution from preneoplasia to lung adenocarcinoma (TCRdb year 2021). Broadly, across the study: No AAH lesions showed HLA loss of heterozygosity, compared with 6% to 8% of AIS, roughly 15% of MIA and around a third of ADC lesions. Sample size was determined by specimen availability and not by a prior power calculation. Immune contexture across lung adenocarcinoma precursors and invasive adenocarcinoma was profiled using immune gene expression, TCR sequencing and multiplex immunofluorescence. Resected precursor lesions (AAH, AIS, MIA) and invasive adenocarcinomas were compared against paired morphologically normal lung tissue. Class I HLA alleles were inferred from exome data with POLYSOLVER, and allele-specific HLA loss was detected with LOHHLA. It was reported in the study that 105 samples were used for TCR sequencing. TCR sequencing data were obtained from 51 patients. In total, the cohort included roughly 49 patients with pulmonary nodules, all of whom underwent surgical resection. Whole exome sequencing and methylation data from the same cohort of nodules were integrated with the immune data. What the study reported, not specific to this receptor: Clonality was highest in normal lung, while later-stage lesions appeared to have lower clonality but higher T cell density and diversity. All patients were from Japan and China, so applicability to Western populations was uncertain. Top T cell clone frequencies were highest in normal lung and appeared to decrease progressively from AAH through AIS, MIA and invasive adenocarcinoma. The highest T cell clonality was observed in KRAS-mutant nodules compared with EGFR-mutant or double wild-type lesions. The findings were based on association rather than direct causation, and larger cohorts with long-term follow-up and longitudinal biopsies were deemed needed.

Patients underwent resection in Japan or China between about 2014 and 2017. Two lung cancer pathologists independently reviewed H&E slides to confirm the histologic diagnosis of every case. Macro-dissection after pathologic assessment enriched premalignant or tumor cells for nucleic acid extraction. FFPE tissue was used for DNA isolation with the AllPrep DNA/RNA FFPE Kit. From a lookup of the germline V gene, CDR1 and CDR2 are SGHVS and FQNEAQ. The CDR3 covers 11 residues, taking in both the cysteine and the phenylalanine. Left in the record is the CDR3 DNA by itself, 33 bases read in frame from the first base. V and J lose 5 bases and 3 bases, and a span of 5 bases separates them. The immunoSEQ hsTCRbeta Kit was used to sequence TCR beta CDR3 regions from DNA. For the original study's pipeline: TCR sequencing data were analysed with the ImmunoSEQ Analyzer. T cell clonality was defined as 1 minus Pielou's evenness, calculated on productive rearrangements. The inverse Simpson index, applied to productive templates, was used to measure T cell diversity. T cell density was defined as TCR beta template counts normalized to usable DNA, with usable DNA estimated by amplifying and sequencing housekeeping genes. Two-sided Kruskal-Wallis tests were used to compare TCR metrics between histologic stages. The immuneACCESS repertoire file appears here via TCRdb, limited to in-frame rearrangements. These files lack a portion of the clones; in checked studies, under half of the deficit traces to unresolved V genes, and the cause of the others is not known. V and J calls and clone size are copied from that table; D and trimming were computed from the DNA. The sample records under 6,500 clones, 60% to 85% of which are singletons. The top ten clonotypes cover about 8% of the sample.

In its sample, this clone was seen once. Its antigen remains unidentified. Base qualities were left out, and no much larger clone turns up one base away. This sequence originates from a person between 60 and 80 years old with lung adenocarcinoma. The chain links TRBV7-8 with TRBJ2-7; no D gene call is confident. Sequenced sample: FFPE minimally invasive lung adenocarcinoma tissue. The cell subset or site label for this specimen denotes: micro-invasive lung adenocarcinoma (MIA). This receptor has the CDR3 CASSNSYEQYF. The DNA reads TGTGCCAGCAGCAACAGCTACGAGCAGTACTTC.